The 9 T cell receptor beta chains below all came from one sample that was sequenced in a study of T cells expressing NK-cell markers. TCRdb re-called the 5' RACE reads and shows each CDR3 protein once, DNA omitted. In total, the table holds around 380,000 distinct CDR3 sequences. The sample comprised blood T cells: a sorted CD56 or NKG2C T cell subset, CD4+ or CD8+ T cells, or bulk PBMC T cells (not recorded which). These receptors were collected from a woman between 45 and 60 years old in good health.

V is TRBV2 and J is TRBJ2-3; the TCRdb D gene call, TRBD2, has no DNA to confirm it. This CDR3 is built from 14 residues. Germline V CDR1 and CDR2: SNHLY, FYNNEI. CDR3 protein: CASTLDSITDTQYF.

The rearrangement uses TRBV7-8 and TRBJ2-2; TCRdb reports TRBD1, a call that lacks DNA to check it against. Germline V gene sequence: CDR1 SGHVS, CDR2 FQNEAQ. The CDR3 is 16 amino acids. The CDR3 spells CASSRTGRSNTGELFF.

CDR3 amino acids: CATSDSGTQSAGANVLTF. The chain links TRBV24-1 to TRBJ2-6; without DNA, the TCRdb call of TRBD1 cannot be checked. The CDR3 is 18 amino acids. CDR1 and CDR2 (germline): KGHDR, SFDVKD.

The chain carries TRBV5-1 and TRBJ2-2; TCRdb names TRBD2, which stays unverified in the absence of DNA. Looked up from germline, CDR1 is SGHRS and CDR2 is YFSETQ. The CDR3 has 15 amino acids. Here the CDR3 reads CASSLKTTTPAELFF.

The chain links TRBV7-9 to TRBJ1-2. Germline V lookup: CDR1 SEHNR, CDR2 FQNEAQ (reference sequence). This CDR3 comprises 12 residues. The CDR3 reads CASSLGWAGYTF.

The chain carries TRBV27 and TRBJ1-2; the TRBD1 assignment by TCRdb is unverifiable without DNA. The germline V gene encodes CDR1 MNHEY and CDR2 SMNVEV (reference sequence). The CDR3 runs 15 residues. The CDR3 spells CASSLLFGGNYGYTF.

The V and J genes are TRBV5-1 and TRBJ1-2. Germline V gene data show CDR1 as SGHRS and CDR2 as YFSETQ. This CDR3 has 14 amino acids. CDR3 sequence reads: CASSFYGANYGYTF.

V is TRBV30 and J is TRBJ2-1; there is no DNA to check the TCRdb D call of TRBD2. There are 13 residues in the CDR3. The germline V gene encodes CDR1 GTSNPN and CDR2 SVGIG (reference sequence). The CDR3 loop is CALSGVSNNEQFF. The full variable domain, with the rest looked up from reference TRBV30 and TRBJ2-1, is SQTIHQWPATLVQPVGSPLSLECTVEGTSNPNLYWYRQAAGRGLQLLFYSVGIGQISSEVPQNLSASRPQDRQFILSSKKLLLSDSGFYLCALSGVSNNEQFFGPGTRLTVL.

The V gene is TRBV11-2, the J gene TRBJ2-7; TCRdb lists TRBD1, though no DNA is available to test this call. The germline V gene has CDR1 SGHAT and CDR2 FQNNGV. This CDR3 is 15 amino acids long. CDR3 protein: CASSLVLGRRVEQYF.